This TCR beta chain is from a study of blood T cell repertoires in COVID-19 (dated by TCRdb to the early 2020s). Background on the whole study: Collaborator samples came from the United States, Italy and Spain and covered acute and convalescent phases of COVID-19. The prospective study material was composed of cDNA or gDNA derived from T cells, B-cell-depleted T cells, or PBMCs. The repertoires were made available in a free public database intended to serve as a resource for research on the immune response to SARS-CoV-2. Sample metadata almost always included a de-identified subject ID, COVID-19 status, age in years and sex. Subjects who had been exposed to COVID-19, were actively infected with it, or had recovered from it provided the deeply sampled blood TCRbeta repertoires that made up the dataset. HLA class I and class II types, where available, came from metadata supplied by the sample provider rather than from assay-based typing. Samples came from the ongoing ImmuneRACE study (first 160 participants) plus 1,254 subjects from 6 global collaborators.

TCRbeta CDR3 regions were amplified from genomic DNA by means of the immunoSEQ Assay, a bias-controlled multiplex PCR. On the study's bioinformatics: Within the assay, amplification of reference gene primers was used to estimate how many nucleated cells each sample contained. To quantify the absolute abundance of each unique TCRbeta CDR3 rearrangement, sequence reads were collapsed and filtered. For each sample, productive Simpson clonality was calculated by taking the square root of Simpson's diversity index across productive rearrangements. TCRdb took this table from immuneACCESS and kept in-frame rearrangements with V and J called. Such tables lack part of the clones; where checked against another copy, unresolved V genes explain under half of the gap, and the rest is unexplained. For V, J and clone size, that table is used; D and trimming come from the DNA. The sample table records about 210,000 clones; approximately 82% of these occur just once. The ten largest clones take up 9.5% to 15% of the sample.

About this clone itself: The antigen this receptor binds is unknown. Base-call qualities are not available, and no considerably larger clone is one nucleotide away.

Whole blood was collected in K2EDTA tubes by collaborating institutions according to the institutions' own protocols. For TCRbeta analysis, collaborators shipped samples in one of three forms: frozen whole blood, isolated PBMCs, or DNA extracted from either of those sample types. The CDR3 goes from the cysteine to the phenylalanine over 13 residues. The only DNA kept is the CDR3, 39 bases in frame from the first base. V sheds 4 bases and J sheds 6 bases, leaving 13 bases between their ends. CDR1 and CDR2 are read off the germline V gene as SGHDN and FVKESK. Study-wide conclusions, independent of this receptor: The amount of clinical and demographic metadata varied by source and participant and was provided uncurated.

Sequencing was done on a sample of peripheral blood. This TCR was sampled from a woman aged 35 to 49 with acute or convalescent COVID-19. The chain uses TRBV14 and TRBJ2-7; TRBD1 is possibly the D segment (6 matching bases). The sequenced DNA: TGTGCCAGCAGCCTTACAGGGTCCAGCGAGCAGTACTTC. It encodes CASSLTGSSEQYF. Supplemented by the reference TRBV14 and TRBJ2-7 proteins around the CDR3, the complete variable domain is EAGVTQFPSHSVIEKGQTVTLRCDPISGHDNLYWYRRVMGKEIKFLLHFVKESKQDESGMPNNRFLAERTGGTYSTLKVQPAELEDSGVYFCASSLTGSSEQYFGPGTRLTVT.